The 16 T cell receptor beta chains reported below all come from one sample, sequenced in a study of blood T cell repertoires in COVID-19. Sequenced by immunoSEQ multiplex PCR; TCRdb stores in-frame clones only, minus some. The sample lists 150,000 or so clones, around 89% occurring once. The specimen was peripheral blood. Receptors originate from a man in his fifties or sixties with active or convalescent COVID-19.

The chain links TRBV11-2 to TRBJ1-1; D not resolved. This CDR3 has 14 residues. Germline CDR1 and CDR2: SGHAT and FQNNGV. V was trimmed by 5 bases and J by 8 bases, leaving 18 bases between them. The CDR3, as DNA: TGTGCCAGCAGCCCCTGGGCCTCAAGAATCGAAGCTTTCTTT. This encodes CASSPWASRIEAFF.

In this sample, this clone turned up once. The chain couples TRBV27 to TRBJ1-1; the match to TRBD1 covers 8 bases. Per the germline V gene, CDR1 is MNHEY and CDR2 is SMNVEV (reference sequence). CDR3 length equals 14 residues. V was pared by 1 base and J by 7 bases, with 5 bases of the junction left unmatched. CDR3 coding DNA: TGTGCCAGCAGTTTATACGACAGGGGAGGTGAAGCTTTCTTT. Translated, it gives CASSLYDRGGEAFF.

The rearrangement joins TRBV28 to TRBJ1-2, with D possibly being TRBD1 (6 bases). This CDR3 contains 13 residues. The V end was cut by 6 bases, the J end by 8 bases, with 16 bases between. The V gene's germline CDR1 is MDHEN and CDR2 SYDVKM. The DNA of the CDR3 is TGTGCCAGCAGGACAGGAACCTCTATCGGCTACACCTTC. Protein product: CASRTGTSIGYTF.

This sequence joins TRBV29-1 and TRBJ1-5, with D maybe TRBD1 (6 bases). CDR1 SQVTM and CDR2 ANQGSEA come from the germline V gene. V lost 8 bases to trimming and J lost 7 bases, with 21 bases between them. This CDR3 has 14 residues. CDR3 sequence: CSTSEGGTGQPQHF. The CDR3 bases are TGCAGCACCTCGGAGGGGGGGACGGGACAGCCCCAGCATTTT.

This chain uses TRBV19 with TRBJ1-1; D unresolved. The germline V and J ends were trimmed by 5 bases and 2 bases, with 9 bases remaining between them. The CDR3 has 13 residues. Germline V gives CDR1 LNHDA, CDR2 SQIVND (reference sequence). The CDR3, as DNA: TGTGCCAGTAGTCCGGGAGTTAACACTGAAGCTTTCTTT. It specifies CASSPGVNTEAFF.

This clone was seen once. This same CDR3 is encoded by further DNA sequences in the sample. V gene TRBV7-2 combines with J gene TRBJ2-2, with 11 bases fitting TRBD2. The CDR3 totals 15 residues. Germline-derived CDR1 and CDR2 are SGHTA and FQGNSA. V shed 3 bases, J shed 7 bases, and the junction held 4 bases outside the gene matches. This CDR3 is CASSFSGGADGELFF. CDR3 nucleotides: TGTGCCAGCAGCTTTAGCGGGGGGGCGGACGGGGAGCTGTTTTTT. The full variable domain, in which reference TRBV7-2 and TRBJ2-2 provide the parts outside the CDR3, is GAGVSQSPSNKVTEKGKDVELRCDPISGHTALYWYRQSLGQGLEFLIYFQGNSAPDKSGLPSDRFSAERTGGSVSTLTIQRTQQEDSAVYLCASSFSGGADGELFFGEGSRLTVL.

The chain employs TRBV3-1 (or the pseudogene TRBV3-2) and TRBJ2-1; 9 nucleotides align to TRBD2. The germline gives CDR1 LGHDT, CDR2 YNNKEL (reference sequence). The trim removed 1 base at V and 10 bases at J, leaving 5 bases unmatched. This CDR3 region has 14 residues. The CDR3 DNA reads TGTGCCAGCAGCCAAGCGGGACTAGCCTTCGAGCAGTTCTTC. Protein sequence: CASSQAGLAFEQFF.

V is TRBV5-4 and J is TRBJ2-1; the match to TRBD2 covers 13 bases. Germline CDR1 reads SGHNT; CDR2 reads YYREEE (reference sequence). The CDR3 is 17 amino acids. With 0 bases clipped from V and 4 bases from J, the junction kept 4 bases outside the gene matches. The DNA of the CDR3 is TGTGCCAGCAGCTTGGGCCCGGGACTAGCGGGATACAATGAGCAGTTCTTC. Protein sequence: CASSLGPGLAGYNEQFF.

This clone was seen just once. The chain carries TRBV6-2 or TRBV6-3 and TRBJ2-3, with 8 bases aligning to TRBD1. V lost 4 bases and J lost 7; bases outside the gene matches: 13. CDR1 is MNHEY, CDR2 SVGEGT, per germline. The CDR3 sequence is 16 residues long. The CDR3 nucleotides read TGTGCCAGCAGTTCCCCGGGACAGGCGTTGTTAAATACGCAGTATTTT. As protein: CASSSPGQALLNTQYF.

The chain joins TRBV2 to TRBJ2-5, with D uncertain. Germline V CDR1 and CDR2: SNHLY, FYNNEI. The CDR3 loop spans 13 amino acids. The ends were cut back, 2 bases at V and 1 base at J, with 5 bases in the middle. The CDR3 reads CASSELGQETQYF. The CDR3 bases are TGTGCCAGCAGTGAACTAGGCCAAGAGACCCAGTACTTC.

This chain links TRBV27 with TRBJ2-7, with TRBD1 matching over 7 bases. Germline V gene sequence: CDR1 MNHEY, CDR2 SMNVEV (reference sequence). The CDR3 runs to 17 residues. V lost 7 bases to trimming and J lost 0 bases; unmatched junction nucleotides: 15. CDR3 sequence (DNA): TGTGCCAGCATTGGCACGCACAGGGGCCTCCACTCCTACGAGCAGTACTTC. This translates into CASIGTHRGLHSYEQYF.

This rearrangement joins TRBV18 to TRBJ1-1; no firm D call. V was clipped by 5 bases and J by 5 bases, with 12 bases between them. Germline V gene sequence: CDR1 KGHSH, CDR2 LQKENI. The CDR3 loop spans 13 amino acids. The CDR3 nucleotides are TGTGCCAGCTCATCTCCCACGGAGACTGAAGCTTTCTTT. This translates into CASSSPTETEAFF.

The J gene is TRBJ1-2, the V gene TRBV28; D gene unclear. Trimming took off 6 bases at V and 0 bases at J, with 8 bases between the two ends. Germline loops: CDR1 MDHEN, CDR2 SYDVKM. This CDR3 region has 13 residues. CDR3 sequence reads: CASRSSTNYGYTF. The CDR3 coding sequence is TGTGCCAGCAGGTCCAGTACTAACTATGGCTACACCTTC.

Concerning this clone: The junction differs from germline at one of its ends, possibly a read error. The gene calls are TRBV3-1 (or the pseudogene TRBV3-2) and TRBJ2-5, with TRBD2 matching 7 bases. CDR1 is LGHDT, CDR2 YNNKEL, per germline (reference sequence). There are 17 residues in the CDR3. The CDR3 DNA sequence: TGTGCCAGCACCCAATCGAGCGGGGCCCCTACCCAAGAGACCCAGTACTTC. Its translation: CASTQSSGAPTQETQYF.

V is TRBV19 and J is TRBJ2-1; the match to TRBD2 covers 15 bases. V gave up 8 bases and J gave up 8 bases; unmatched junction bases: 4. Per the germline V gene, CDR1 is LNHDA and CDR2 is SQIVND (reference sequence). The CDR3 has 14 residues. The CDR3 sequence is CASRTSGGGYEQFF. Written as DNA, the CDR3 is TGTGCCAGTCGGACTAGCGGGGGGGGATATGAGCAGTTCTTC.

The chain recombines TRBV27 with TRBJ1-2; D might be TRBD1 (6 bases). CDR1 is MNHEY, CDR2 SMNVEV, per germline (reference sequence). V lost 7 bases and J lost 2, with 17 bases in between. The CDR3 consists of 15 residues. The CDR3 DNA sequence: TGTGCCAGCACCCAAAGGGGGGGGATCAACTATGGCTACACCTTC. As protein: CASTQRGGINYGYTF.